The sequence of this T cell receptor (beta chain) was determined in a study of OX40 agonist ivuxolimab in advanced cancers. Study background: Patients in the trial were receiving intravenous ivuxolimab every 2 weeks, at doses of 0.01 to 10 mg/kg.

General study results and limits: CD8+ T cells (on average) carried more expanded clones than CD4+ T cells.

Only in-frame clones appear in the TCRdb table, and some are missing; sequencing was by immunoSEQ multiplex PCR. The sample has 50,000 to 70,000 clones, about 91% seen once. Systemic immunosuppression or a history of autoimmune disease excluded patients. Germline V gene data show CDR1 as MNHEY and CDR2 as SMNVEV (reference sequence). Trimming at V came to 5 bases and at J to 7 bases, leaving 6 bases not matched to a gene. This CDR3 comprises 16 residues. As to this clone: Its specificity is unknown.

The gene calls are TRBV27 and TRBJ2-1, with 15 bases aligning to TRBD2. The sequence came from an adult with an advanced solid tumor such as melanoma, head and neck, liver or kidney cancer. The sample in question was CD4+ or CD8+ T cells sorted from blood, obtained in a trial of the OX40 agonist ivuxolimab. CDR3 region: CASSASGTSGRNEQFF. For the CDR3, the DNA is TGTGCCAGCAGTGCGTCCGGGACTAGCGGGAGGAATGAGCAGTTCTTC.